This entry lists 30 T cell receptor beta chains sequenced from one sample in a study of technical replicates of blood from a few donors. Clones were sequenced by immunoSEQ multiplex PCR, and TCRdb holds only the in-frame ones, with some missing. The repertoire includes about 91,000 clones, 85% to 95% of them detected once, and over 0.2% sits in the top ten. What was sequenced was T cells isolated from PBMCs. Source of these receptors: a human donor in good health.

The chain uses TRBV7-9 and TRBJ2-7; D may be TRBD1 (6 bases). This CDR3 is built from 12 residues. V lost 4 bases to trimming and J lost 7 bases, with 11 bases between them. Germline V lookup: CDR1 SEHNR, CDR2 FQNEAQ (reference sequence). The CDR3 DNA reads TGTGCCAGCAGCTCACAGGGTACAGAGCAGTACTTC. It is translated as CASSSQGTEQYF.

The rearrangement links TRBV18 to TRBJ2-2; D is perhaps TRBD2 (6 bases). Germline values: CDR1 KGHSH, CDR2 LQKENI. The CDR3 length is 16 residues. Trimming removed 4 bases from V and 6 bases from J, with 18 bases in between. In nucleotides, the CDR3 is TGTGCCAGCTCACTGACTGATCTTACGGGGGCCGGGGAGCTGTTTTTT. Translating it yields CASSLTDLTGAGELFF. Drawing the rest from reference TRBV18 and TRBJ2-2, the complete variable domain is NAGVMQNPRHLVRRRGQEARLRCSPMKGHSHVYWYRQLPEEGLKFMVYLQKENIIDESGMPKERFSAEFPKEGPSILRIQQVVRGDSAAYFCASSLTDLTGAGELFFGEGSRLTVL.

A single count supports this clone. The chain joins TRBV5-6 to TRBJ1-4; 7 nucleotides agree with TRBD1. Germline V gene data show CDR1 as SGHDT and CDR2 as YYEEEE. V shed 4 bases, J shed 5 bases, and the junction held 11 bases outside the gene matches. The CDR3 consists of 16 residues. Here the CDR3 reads CASSLGTDLLNEKLFF. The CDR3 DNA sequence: TGTGCCAGCAGCCTCGGGACAGACCTTCTAAATGAAAAACTGTTTTTT.

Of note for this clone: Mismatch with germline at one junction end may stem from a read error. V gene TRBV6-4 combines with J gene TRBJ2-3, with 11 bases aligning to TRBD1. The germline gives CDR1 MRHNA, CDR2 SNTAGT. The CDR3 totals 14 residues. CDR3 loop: CASSGTGGTGTQYF. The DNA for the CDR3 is TGTGCCAGCAGTGGGACAGGGGGCACAGGTACGCAGTATTTT.

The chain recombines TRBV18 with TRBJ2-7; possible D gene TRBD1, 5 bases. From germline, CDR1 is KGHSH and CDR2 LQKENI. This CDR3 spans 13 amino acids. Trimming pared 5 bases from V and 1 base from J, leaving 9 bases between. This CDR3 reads CASSTDSSYEQYF. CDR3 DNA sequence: TGTGCCAGCTCAACCGACAGTTCCTACGAGCAGTACTTC.

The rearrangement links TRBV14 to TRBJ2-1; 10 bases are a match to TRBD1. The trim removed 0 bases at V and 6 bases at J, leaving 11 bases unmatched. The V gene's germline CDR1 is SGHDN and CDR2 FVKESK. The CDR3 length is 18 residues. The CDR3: CASSQDLSGTGDRNEQFF. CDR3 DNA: TGTGCCAGCAGCCAAGATCTTTCCGGGACAGGGGACCGCAATGAGCAGTTCTTC.

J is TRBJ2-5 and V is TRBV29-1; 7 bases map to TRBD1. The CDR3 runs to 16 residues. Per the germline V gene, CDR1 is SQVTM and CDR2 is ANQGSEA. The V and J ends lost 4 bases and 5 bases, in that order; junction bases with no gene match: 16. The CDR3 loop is CSVAGNPGTDRETQYF. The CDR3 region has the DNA TGCAGCGTTGCCGGGAACCCCGGGACAGATCGGGAGACCCAGTACTTC.

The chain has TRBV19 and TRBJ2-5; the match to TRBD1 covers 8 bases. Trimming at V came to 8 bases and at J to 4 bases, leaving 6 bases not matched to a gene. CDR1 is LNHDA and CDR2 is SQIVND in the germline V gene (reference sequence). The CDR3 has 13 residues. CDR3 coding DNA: TGTGCCAGTTTGGACAGGGCTGGAGAGACCCAGTACTTC. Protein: CASLDRAGETQYF.

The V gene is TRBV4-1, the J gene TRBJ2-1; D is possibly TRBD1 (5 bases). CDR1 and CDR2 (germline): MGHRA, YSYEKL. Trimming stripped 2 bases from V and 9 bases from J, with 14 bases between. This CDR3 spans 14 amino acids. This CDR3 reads CASSQKSGAVEQFF. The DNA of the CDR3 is TGCGCCAGCAGCCAAAAGAGTGGGGCCGTTGAGCAGTTCTTC.

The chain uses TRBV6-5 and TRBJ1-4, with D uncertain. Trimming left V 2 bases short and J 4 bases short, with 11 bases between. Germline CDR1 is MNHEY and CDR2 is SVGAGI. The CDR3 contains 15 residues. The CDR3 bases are TGTGCCAGCAGTTACGGCGGTCAGTATAATGAAAAACTGTTTTTT. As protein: CASSYGGQYNEKLFF.

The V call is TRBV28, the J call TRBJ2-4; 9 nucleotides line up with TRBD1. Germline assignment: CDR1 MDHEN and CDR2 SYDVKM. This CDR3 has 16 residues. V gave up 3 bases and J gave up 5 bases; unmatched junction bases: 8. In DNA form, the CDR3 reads TGTGCCAGCAGTTTTTTGGGAGACAGGGGGGAAAACATTCAGTACTTC. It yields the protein CASSFLGDRGENIQYF.

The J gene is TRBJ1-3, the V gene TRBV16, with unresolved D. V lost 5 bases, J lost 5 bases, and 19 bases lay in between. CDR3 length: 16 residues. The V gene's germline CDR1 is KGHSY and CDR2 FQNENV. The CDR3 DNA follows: TGTGCCAGCAGCTCTAACGAGGTATTGGATCGAAACACCATATATTTT. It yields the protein CASSSNEVLDRNTIYF.

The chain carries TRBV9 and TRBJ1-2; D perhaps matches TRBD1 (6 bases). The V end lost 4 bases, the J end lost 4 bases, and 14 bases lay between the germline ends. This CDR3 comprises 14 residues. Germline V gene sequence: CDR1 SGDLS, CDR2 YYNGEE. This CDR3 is CASSSQGIGYGYTF. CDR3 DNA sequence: TGTGCCAGCAGCTCCCAGGGGATTGGCTATGGCTACACCTTC.

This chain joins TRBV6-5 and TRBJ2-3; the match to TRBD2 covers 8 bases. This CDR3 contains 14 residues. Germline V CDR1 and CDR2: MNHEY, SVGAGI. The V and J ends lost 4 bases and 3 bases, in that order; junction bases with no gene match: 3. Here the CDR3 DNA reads TGTGCCAGCAGTTGGGCGGGGGGAACAGATACGCAGTATTTT. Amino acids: CASSWAGGTDTQYF.

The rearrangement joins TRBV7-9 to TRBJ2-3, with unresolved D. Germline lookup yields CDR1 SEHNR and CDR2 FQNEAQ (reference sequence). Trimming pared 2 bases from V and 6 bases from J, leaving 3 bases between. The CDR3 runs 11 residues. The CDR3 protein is CASSLLDTQYF. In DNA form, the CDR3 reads TGTGCCAGCAGCTTACTGGATACGCAGTATTTT.

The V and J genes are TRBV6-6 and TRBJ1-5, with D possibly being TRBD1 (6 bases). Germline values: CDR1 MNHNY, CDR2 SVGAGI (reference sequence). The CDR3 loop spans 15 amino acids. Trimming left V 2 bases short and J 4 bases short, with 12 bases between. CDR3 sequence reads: CASSYVDSSNQPQHF. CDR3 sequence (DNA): TGTGCCAGCAGTTACGTGGACAGTAGTAATCAGCCCCAGCATTTT.

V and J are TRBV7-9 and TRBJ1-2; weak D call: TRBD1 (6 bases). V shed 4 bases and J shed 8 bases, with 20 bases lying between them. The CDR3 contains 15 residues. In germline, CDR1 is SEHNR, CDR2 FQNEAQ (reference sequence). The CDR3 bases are TGTGCCAGCAGCTCGAGCCTCTACAGGGACCACGGCTACACCTTC. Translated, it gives CASSSSLYRDHGYTF.

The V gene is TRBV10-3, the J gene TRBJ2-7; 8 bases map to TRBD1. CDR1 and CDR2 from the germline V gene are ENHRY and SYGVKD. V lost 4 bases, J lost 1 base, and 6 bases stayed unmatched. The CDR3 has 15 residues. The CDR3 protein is CAISGGDRPSYEQYF. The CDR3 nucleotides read TGTGCCATCAGTGGGGGGGACAGGCCATCCTACGAGCAGTACTTC.

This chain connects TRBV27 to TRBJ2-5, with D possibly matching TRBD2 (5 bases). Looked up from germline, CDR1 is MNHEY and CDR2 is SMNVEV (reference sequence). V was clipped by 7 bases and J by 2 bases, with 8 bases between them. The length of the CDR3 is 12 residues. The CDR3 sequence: CASKRGQETQYF. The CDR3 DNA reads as TGTGCCAGCAAACGGGGACAAGAGACCCAGTACTTC.

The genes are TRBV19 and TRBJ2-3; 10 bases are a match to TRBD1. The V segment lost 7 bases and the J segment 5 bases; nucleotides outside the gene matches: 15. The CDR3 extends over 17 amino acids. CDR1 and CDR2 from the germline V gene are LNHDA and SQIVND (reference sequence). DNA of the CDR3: TGTGCCAGTACAGTCGGACAGGGGGGGGTGGTAAAAGATACGCAGTATTTT. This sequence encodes CASTVGQGGVVKDTQYF.

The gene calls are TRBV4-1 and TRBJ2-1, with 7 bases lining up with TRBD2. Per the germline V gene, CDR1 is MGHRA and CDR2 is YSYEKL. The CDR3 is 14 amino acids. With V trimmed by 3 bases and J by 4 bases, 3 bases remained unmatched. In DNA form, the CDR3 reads TGCGCCAGCAGCCAGGGGGGGGGTTACAATGAGCAGTTCTTC. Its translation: CASSQGGGYNEQFF.

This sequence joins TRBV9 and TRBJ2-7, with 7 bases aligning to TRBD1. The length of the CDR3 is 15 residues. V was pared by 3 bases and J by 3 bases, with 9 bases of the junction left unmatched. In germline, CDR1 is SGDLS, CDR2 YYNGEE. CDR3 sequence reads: CASSGGTAGLYEQYF. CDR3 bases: TGTGCCAGCAGCGGAGGGACAGCCGGCCTCTACGAGCAGTACTTC.

As DNA, the CDR3 is TGTGCCAGCTCACAACGTATAAGAGGAGCCCAGGGGTACACTGAAGCTTTCTTT. It translates to CASSQRIRGAQGYTEAFF. This chain connects TRBV18 to TRBJ1-1, with D possibly matching TRBD1 (6 bases). V dropped 4 bases and J dropped 3 bases, with 24 bases sitting between them. The germline V gene encodes CDR1 KGHSH and CDR2 LQKENI. The CDR3 has 18 amino acids.

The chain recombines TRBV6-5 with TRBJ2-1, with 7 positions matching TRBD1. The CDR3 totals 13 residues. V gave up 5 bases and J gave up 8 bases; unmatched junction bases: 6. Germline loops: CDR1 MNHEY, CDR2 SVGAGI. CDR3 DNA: TGTGCCAGCAGTCTCCAGGGGGTTCATGAGCAGTTCTTC. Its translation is CASSLQGVHEQFF.

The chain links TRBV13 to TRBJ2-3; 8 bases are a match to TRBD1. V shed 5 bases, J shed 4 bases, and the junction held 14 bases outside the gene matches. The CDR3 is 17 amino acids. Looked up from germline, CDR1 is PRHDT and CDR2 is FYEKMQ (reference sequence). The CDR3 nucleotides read TGTGCCAGCAGCCCCCGCCCAGGGGGCCAGGGTTCAGATACGCAGTATTTT. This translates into CASSPRPGGQGSDTQYF.

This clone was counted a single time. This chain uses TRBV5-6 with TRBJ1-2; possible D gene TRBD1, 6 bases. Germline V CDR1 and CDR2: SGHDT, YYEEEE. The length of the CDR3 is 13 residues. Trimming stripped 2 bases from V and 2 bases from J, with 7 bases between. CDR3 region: CASSLGQNYGYTF. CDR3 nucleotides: TGTGCCAGCAGCTTAGGACAGAACTATGGCTACACCTTC.

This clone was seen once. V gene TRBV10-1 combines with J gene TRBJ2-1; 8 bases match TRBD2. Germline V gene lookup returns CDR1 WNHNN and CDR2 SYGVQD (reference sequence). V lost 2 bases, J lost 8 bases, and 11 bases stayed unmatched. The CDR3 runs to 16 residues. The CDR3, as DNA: TGCGCCAGCAGTGAGAGAAGCGGGAGCGTAATCGATGAGCAGTTCTTC. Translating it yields CASSERSGSVIDEQFF.

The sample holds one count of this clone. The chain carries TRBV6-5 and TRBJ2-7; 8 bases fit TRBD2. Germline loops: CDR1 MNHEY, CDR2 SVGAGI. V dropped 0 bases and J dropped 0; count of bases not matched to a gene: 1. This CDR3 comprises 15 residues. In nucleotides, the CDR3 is TGTGCCAGCAGTTACTCCGGGGGGGGCTCCTACGAGCAGTACTTC. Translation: CASSYSGGGSYEQYF.

This CDR3 is CASSFRGGIGYGYTF. CDR3 coding DNA: TGTGCCAGCAGCTTTCGGGGGGGCATCGGCTATGGCTACACCTTC. J is TRBJ1-2 and V is TRBV7-9; D might be TRBD1 (6 bases). Trimming took off 3 bases at V and 4 bases at J, with 15 bases between the two ends. Germline-derived CDR1 and CDR2 are SEHNR and FQNEAQ (reference sequence). There are 15 residues in the CDR3.

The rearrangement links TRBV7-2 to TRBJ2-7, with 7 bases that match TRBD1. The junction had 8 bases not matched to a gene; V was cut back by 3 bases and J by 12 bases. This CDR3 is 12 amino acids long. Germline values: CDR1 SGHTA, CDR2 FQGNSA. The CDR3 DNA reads TGTGCCAGCAGCTTTCGCCGGGACAGCGTGTACTTC. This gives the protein CASSFRRDSVYF.